The entry below gives a single T cell receptor (beta chain) sequence along with its context. Its antigen is not known. This sample was taken from a study of beta chain features in type 1 diabetes. Study-level results: TCRB CDR3 length was moderately but significantly reduced in all four CD4+ subsets of Type 1 diabetes patients. A pattern of fewer insertions and more deletions at VDJ junctions was seen in type 1 diabetes patients.

The sequenced template was cDNA made from the entire isolated RNA. An average of about 3.4 million reads was obtained for naive, central memory and regulatory T cell samples. This table comes from immunoSEQ multiplex PCR, and its TCRdb copy is limited to in-frame clones, with some not included. Of over 500,000 clones listed, roughly a sixth are singletons. Trimming at V came to 7 bases and at J to 3 bases, leaving 8 bases not matched to a gene. There are 14 residues in the CDR3. Germline assignment: CDR1 SEHNR and CDR2 FQNEAQ (reference sequence). Sorting with CD45RO/CCR7/CD25/CD127/CD95/CD27 yielded naive, central memory, regulatory and stem-like memory CD4+ cells.

Sequenced material: naive CD4+ T cells from blood. This clonotype originated in a young man in good health. This chain links TRBV7-9 with TRBJ2-5, with 7 bases identical to TRBD1. CDR3 residues: CASTPGTVKETQYF. The CDR3 DNA reads as TGTGCCAGCACCCCCGGGACAGTCAAAGAGACCCAGTACTTC.